The rows below give T cell receptor beta chains drawn from one sample of a study of T cell responses to AZD1222 COVID-19 vaccine. Clones were sequenced by immunoSEQ multiplex PCR, and TCRdb holds only the in-frame ones, with some missing. The repertoire includes roughly 180,000 clones, about nine tenths of them detected once, and approximately 2.5% sits in the top ten. The sample here was peripheral blood, taken on day 0 of MenACWY control vaccination. The receptors were gathered from an adult in good health. Each CDR3 is given with its conserved first and last residue. A D gene is named only where the DNA matches it firmly. Size is omitted from some rows. Given values are once, few, many or a class for expanded clones.

TRBJ1-2 | NA | NA | TRBV28 | TGTGCCACCGCGCCTGGCTACACCTTC | CATAPGYTF
TRBJ2-1 | TRBD2 | NA | TRBV5-1 | TGCGCCAGCACCGGGACTAGCGGGGGGGCCCGGAATGAGCAGTTCTTC | CASTGTSGGARNEQFF
TRBJ2-2 | NA | NA | TRBV7-3 | TGTGCCAGCAGCCCCGACAGTAGCACCGGGGAGCTGTTTTTT | CASSPDSSTGELFF
TRBJ1-1 | NA | NA | TRBV28 | TGTGCCAGCAGTTTATCATTTGAAGCTTTCTTT | CASSLSFEAFF
TRBJ1-1 | NA | NA | TRBV7-6 | TGTGCCAGCAGCTTAAAAGGTGAAGCTTTCTTT | CASSLKGEAFF
TRBJ1-5 | TRBD1 | NA | TRBV30 | TGTGCCTGGAGTGTACGAGGGGGACAGTTAAAGCCCCAGCATTTT | CAWSVRGGQLKPQHF
TRBJ2-7 | TRBD1 | NA | TRBV30 | TGTGCCTGGAGTGGACAGGGCGTCTCCTACGAGCAGTACTTC | CAWSGQGVSYEQYF
TRBJ2-2 | TRBD1 | NA | TRBV7-9 | TGTGCCAGCAGCCCAGGGGGCACCGGGGAGCTGTTTTTT | CASSPGGTGELFF
TRBJ2-2 | TRBD2 | NA | TRBV6-2/TRBV6-3 | TGTGCCAGCAGCCGGACTAGCGGGGGCGCGACGAACACCGGGGAGCTGTTTTTT | CASSRTSGGATNTGELFF
TRBJ2-7 | NA | NA | TRBV9 | TGTGCCAGCAGCGTAGCCGTAGGGGGCTACGAGCAGTACTTC | CASSVAVGGYEQYF
TRBJ1-4 | NA | NA | TRBV19 | TGTGCCAGTAGGGGACACCGTGCAACTAATGAAAAACTGTTTTTT | CASRGHRATNEKLFF
TRBJ2-1 | NA | once | TRBV7-9 | TGTGCCAGCAGCTTAAGTAAGAATGAGCAGTTCTTC | CASSLSKNEQFF
TRBJ2-1 | NA | NA | TRBV9 | TGTGCCAGCAGCGCCCGTTATAGCGTGTTCTCCTACAATGAGCAGTTCTTC | CASSARYSVFSYNEQFF
TRBJ1-5 | NA | NA | TRBV7-9 | TGTGCCAGCAGCTTAGGTCTCAATCAGCCCCAGCATTTT | CASSLGLNQPQHF
TRBJ1-5 | NA | NA | TRBV19 | TGTGCCAGTAGCTACAGGGCGGATCAGCCCCAGCATTTT | CASSYRADQPQHF
TRBJ2-3 | NA | NA | TRBV28 | TGTGCCAGCACACCTGGGGGCCGCTGGACGCAGTATTTT | CASTPGGRWTQYF
TRBJ1-1 | NA | NA | TRBV19 | TGTGCCAGTAGTTATATTGAAGGACGGGGAGCTTTCTTT | CASSYIEGRGAFF
TRBJ1-3 | NA | NA | TRBV18 | TGTGCCAGCTCACCACCGGGCAGCTCTGGAAACACCATATATTTT | CASSPPGSSGNTIYF
TRBJ2-2 | TRBD2 | NA | TRBV7-3 | TGTGCCAGCAGCCCCGGACTAGCGCGGAACACCGGGGAGCTGTTTTTT | CASSPGLARNTGELFF
TRBJ1-6 | NA | NA | TRBV15 | TGTGCCACCAGCAGGGGCGGGGGGCTAAATTCACCCCTCCACTTT | CATSRGGGLNSPLHF
TRBJ1-2 | NA | NA | TRBV19 | TGTGCCAGTAGTATGCAGAGAGCTAACTATGGCTACACCTTC | CASSMQRANYGYTF
TRBJ1-2 | NA | NA | TRBV7-2 | TGTGCCAGCAGCTTATGGGGGACCGCTAACTATGGCTACACCTTC | CASSLWGTANYGYTF
TRBJ1-6 | TRBD1 | once | TRBV13 | TGTGCCAGCAGCTTAGGGGACAGGGCTAATTCACCCCTCCACTTT | CASSLGDRANSPLHF
TRBJ2-3 | NA | NA | TRBV6-1 | TGTGCCAGCAGTGGGGGCGAGACGGGGGCCCCCTCCGATACGCAGTATTTT | CASSGGETGAPSDTQYF
TRBJ2-7 | TRBD2 | NA | TRBV10-3 | TGTGCCATCAGTGAGCCGCAGCGGGGCTCCTACGAGCAGTACTTC | CAISEPQRGSYEQYF
TRBJ2-2 | NA | NA | TRBV4-2 | TGTGCCAGCAGCCAAGTGGCTGTCACCGGGGAGCTGTTTTTT | CASSQVAVTGELFF
TRBJ1-2 | NA | NA | TRBV6-5 | TGTGCCAGCAGACAGCCGGGTCTAGGCTACACCTTC | CASRQPGLGYTF
TRBJ2-7 | NA | NA | TRBV5-1 | TGCGCCAGCGAGGGTGTAGGGGGCGAGCAGTACTTC | CASEGVGGEQYF
TRBJ2-3 | TRBD2 | NA | TRBV5-3 | TGTGCCAGAAGCTGGGGACTAGCGGGGCTCACAGATACGCAGTATTTT | CARSWGLAGLTDTQYF
TRBJ2-7 | TRBD2 | NA | TRBV6-5 | TGTGCCAGCAGTTACCGTCTAGCGGGCCCATACGAGCAGTACTTC | CASSYRLAGPYEQYF
TRBJ1-6 | NA | NA | TRBV12-2 | TGTGCAAGTCGCTGGGGACGGGAAAAGGGGCCCCTCCACTTT | CASRWGREKGPLHF
TRBJ1-3 | TRBD1 | NA | TRBV7-2 | TGTGCCAGCAGCTTAGCGATGACAGGGGGAAACACCATATATTTT | CASSLAMTGGNTIYF
TRBJ1-2 | TRBD1 | NA | TRBV28 | TGTGCCAGCAGCTCCGGGACAGGCCGGTATGGCTACACCTTC | CASSSGTGRYGYTF
TRBJ2-1 | NA | NA | TRBV10-3 | TGTGCCATCAGTGGGGCTTTCAATGAGCAGTTCTTC | CAISGAFNEQFF
TRBJ2-7 | TRBD2 | few | TRBV7-9 | TGTGCCAGCAGCCCGGGGGGACTAGCGGGATTCTCCGACGAGCAGTACTTC | CASSPGGLAGFSDEQYF